These 26 T cell receptor beta chains were all obtained from the same sample, sequenced in a study of blood T cell repertoires in COVID-19. Profiled with immunoSEQ multiplex PCR; TCRdb holds only in-frame clones, not every one. The sample lists 95,000 to 150,000 clones, around nine tenths seen once, with roughly 7.6% in the top ten. The sequenced material came from peripheral blood. These receptor sequences come from a man aged 45-65 years with acute or convalescent COVID-19.

The chain uses TRBV28 and TRBJ2-3; 7 bases are shared with TRBD2. Germline V gene data show CDR1 as MDHEN and CDR2 as SYDVKM. This CDR3 spans 15 amino acids. V trimming: 8 bases; J trimming: 0 bases; junction bases outside the gene matches: 8. The CDR3 coding sequence is TGTGCCAGCTTCGGAGCGGGGCCTAGCACAGATACGCAGTATTTT. The encoded protein is CASFGAGPSTDTQYF.

The chain combines TRBV6-1 with TRBJ1-6; tentatively, D is TRBD1 (5 bases). From germline, CDR1 is MNHNS and CDR2 SASEGT. Trimming pared 3 bases from V and 7 bases from J, leaving 7 bases between. The length of the CDR3 is 13 residues. CDR3 sequence reads: CASSERQNSPLHF. CDR3 in DNA: TGTGCCAGCAGTGAGCGACAGAATTCACCCCTCCACTTT.

The chain has TRBV27 and TRBJ2-7; 8 bases agree with TRBD1. Germline CDR1 and CDR2: MNHEY and SMNVEV (reference sequence). V lost 5 bases, J lost 2 bases, and 14 bases stayed unmatched. This CDR3 is built from 17 residues. The CDR3 loop reads CASSRTGRTGFTYEQYF. In DNA form, the CDR3 reads TGTGCCAGCAGTCGTACGGGGAGGACAGGGTTCACCTACGAGCAGTACTTC.

The chain is built from TRBV25-1 and TRBJ2-3, with 11 bases fitting TRBD2. Per the germline V gene, CDR1 is MGHDK and CDR2 is SYGVNS. J was trimmed by 6 bases and V by 7 bases; bases with no gene match: 15. CDR3 size: 17 residues. The CDR3 spells CASKSSDLAGGGDTQYF. In DNA, the CDR3 is TGTGCCAGCAAGTCGTCAGACCTAGCGGGAGGCGGGGATACGCAGTATTTT.

Only one count was recorded for this clone. This chain connects TRBV7-8 to TRBJ1-2; D gene ambiguous. V was clipped by 5 bases and J by 7 bases, with 11 bases between them. The germline CDR1 and CDR2 sequences are SGHVS and FQNEAQ. The CDR3 runs to 12 residues. The CDR3 DNA reads TGTGCCAGCAGCCCTTTATTATTTGGCTACACCTTC. It codes for CASSPLLFGYTF. Together with reference TRBV7-8 and TRBJ1-2, the CDR3 gives the full variable domain: GAGVSQSPRYKVAKRGQDVALRCDPISGHVSLFWYQQALGQGPEFLTYFQNEAQLDKSGLPSDRFFAERPEGSVSTLKIQRTQQEDSAVYLCASSPLLFGYTFGSGTRLTVV.

This chain connects TRBV6-5 to TRBJ1-6, with 7 bases identical to TRBD1. The V segment lost 6 bases and the J segment 9 bases; nucleotides outside the gene matches: 8. CDR3 length: 14 amino acids. Germline V CDR1 and CDR2: MNHEY, SVGAGI. The CDR3 DNA reads as TGTGCCAGCAGCAACCGGGACAGCGGTTCACCCCTCCACTTT. It is translated as CASSNRDSGSPLHF.

This chain joins TRBV7-2 and TRBJ2-3, with TRBD2 as a possible D gene (6 bases). This CDR3 region has 15 residues. Trimming pared 5 bases from V and 0 bases from J, leaving 12 bases between. Germline-derived CDR1 and CDR2 are SGHTA and FQGNSA. This chain's CDR3 is CASSKDYPSTDTQYF. The CDR3 nucleotides read TGTGCCAGCAGCAAGGACTACCCTAGCACAGATACGCAGTATTTT.

The V call is TRBV5-6, the J call TRBJ2-7; TRBD1 matches 10 bases. This CDR3 has 14 residues. J gave up 6 bases and V 3 bases, and 6 bases lay outside the gene matches. Germline V gene lookup returns CDR1 SGHDT and CDR2 YYEEEE. The CDR3 here is CASSWGQGPLEQYF. The CDR3 region has the DNA TGTGCCAGCAGCTGGGGACAGGGGCCTCTCGAGCAGTACTTC. The whole variable domain, filled in from reference TRBV5-6 and TRBJ2-7, reads DAGVTQSPTHLIKTRGQQVTLRCSPKSGHDTVSWYQQALGQGPQFIFQYYEEEERQRGNFPDRFSGHQFPNYSSELNVNALLLGDSALYLCASSWGQGPLEQYFGPGTRLTVT.

This sequence joins TRBV11-2 and TRBJ2-5, with TRBD1 as a possible D gene (6 bases). This CDR3 comprises 15 residues. Trimming took off 5 bases at V and 0 bases at J, with 13 bases between the two ends. Germline V gives CDR1 SGHAT, CDR2 FQNNGV. The CDR3 DNA reads TGTGCCAGCAGCCTCCGGGACACTTACCAAGAGACCCAGTACTTC. This translates into CASSLRDTYQETQYF.

V usage is TRBV19 and J usage is TRBJ2-3, with 7 bases matching TRBD1. This CDR3 has 14 amino acids. CDR1 is LNHDA and CDR2 is SQIVND in the germline V gene (reference sequence). Trimming cost V 9 bases and J 2 bases; bases outside gene matches: 8. The CDR3 DNA follows: TGTGCCAGCAAGGGACAGAGAAACACAGATACGCAGTATTTT. As protein: CASKGQRNTDTQYF. Looking up the rest from reference TRBV19 and TRBJ2-3 gives the full variable domain: DGGITQSPKYLFRKEGQNVTLSCEQNLNHDAMYWYRQDPGQGLRLIYYSQIVNDFQKGDIAEGYSVSREKKESFPLTVTSAQKNPTAFYLCASKGQRNTDTQYFGPGTRLTVL.

The chain has TRBV5-8 and TRBJ2-3, with a tentative D call TRBD2 (6 bases). V dropped 3 bases and J dropped 0 bases, with 17 bases sitting between them. CDR3 size: 17 residues. Germline V gene data show CDR1 as SGHTS and CDR2 as YDEGEE. CDR3 bases: TGTGCCAGCAGCTCTTCCCGGGCGGAGGGGAGCACAGATACGCAGTATTTT. This translates into CASSSSRAEGSTDTQYF.

The J gene is TRBJ2-7, the V gene TRBV27; TRBD2 matches at 7 bases. V dropped 2 bases and J dropped 3; count of bases not matched to a gene: 7. This CDR3 comprises 15 residues. CDR1 and CDR2 (germline): MNHEY, SMNVEV (reference sequence). CDR3 nucleotide sequence: TGTGCCAGCAGTTTAGAGGGCGGGAGTTACTACGAGCAGTACTTC. It is translated as CASSLEGGSYYEQYF.

Comments on this clone: This specimen includes other DNA sequences encoding the same CDR3. The V gene is TRBV27, the J gene TRBJ1-2; 9 bases match TRBD1. V shed 1 base and J 5 bases; nucleotides not matched to a gene: 2. Germline V gene data show CDR1 as MNHEY and CDR2 as SMNVEV (reference sequence). This CDR3 has 14 amino acids. CDR3 residues: CASSLLGQGYGYTF. The CDR3 DNA follows: TGTGCCAGCAGTTTATTGGGACAGGGATATGGCTACACCTTC.

The chain couples TRBV9 to TRBJ2-3; D possibly corresponds to TRBD2 (5 bases). This CDR3 contains 13 residues. Trimming removed 5 bases from V and 4 bases from J, with 11 bases in between. In germline, CDR1 is SGDLS, CDR2 YYNGEE. The CDR3 DNA sequence: TGTGCCAGCAGTGATGGACTCGCAGATACGCAGTATTTT. This codes for CASSDGLADTQYF.

This clone has just a few counts. This sequence joins TRBV24-1 and TRBJ1-1; 7 bases match TRBD1. Germline V gene sequence: CDR1 KGHDR, CDR2 SFDVKD. The junction had 6 bases not matched to a gene; V was cut back by 8 bases and J by 1 base. The CDR3 extends over 14 amino acids. CDR3 sequence reads: CATKRDSENTEAFF. The CDR3 region has the DNA TGTGCCACCAAGAGGGACAGCGAGAACACTGAAGCTTTCTTT.

The V gene is TRBV6-5, the J gene TRBJ2-1, with D possibly matching TRBD1 (6 bases). There are 12 residues in the CDR3. With 7 bases removed from V and 10 bases from J, the gap between germline ends came to 14 bases. Germline V gene sequence: CDR1 MNHEY, CDR2 SVGAGI. The CDR3 nucleotides read TGTGCCAGCAACCCAGGGGTGATGGAGCAGTTCTTC. It is translated as CASNPGVMEQFF.

The chain uses TRBV10-2 and TRBJ2-6; D is possibly TRBD1 (5 bases). CDR3 length: 15 amino acids. The ends were cut back, 3 bases at V and 4 bases at J, with 10 bases in the middle. Germline CDR1 WSHSY, CDR2 SAAADI. CDR3 DNA: TGCGCCAGCAGTGACGTGGGGCCGGGGGCCAACGTCCTGACTTTC. It is translated as CASSDVGPGANVLTF.

V and J are TRBV6-1 and TRBJ1-3, with 9 bases matching TRBD1. Looked up from germline, CDR1 is MNHNS and CDR2 is SASEGT. Losses at the gene ends were 3 bases for V and 1 base for J; bases not matched to a gene: 10. The CDR3 totals 18 residues. This CDR3 reads CASSETSGTGNSGNTIYF. CDR3 nucleotide sequence: TGTGCCAGCAGTGAGACTTCCGGGACAGGGAATTCTGGAAACACCATATATTTT.

This clone was picked up one time. V is TRBV5-6 and J is TRBJ2-7; 12 nucleotides align to TRBD2. CDR1 and CDR2 from the germline V gene are SGHDT and YYEEEE. V was pared by 4 bases and J by 3 bases, with 5 bases of the junction left unmatched. CDR3 size: 15 residues. This CDR3 is CASSALAGGYYEQYF. In DNA, the CDR3 is TGTGCCAGCAGCGCCCTAGCGGGAGGGTACTACGAGCAGTACTTC.

This clone was seen a handful of times. The chain links TRBV4-1 to TRBJ2-1; 15 bases agree with TRBD2. Losses at the gene ends were 0 bases for V and 4 bases for J; bases not matched to a gene: 1. The V gene's germline CDR1 is MGHRA and CDR2 YSYEKL. This CDR3 contains 17 residues. The CDR3 loop reads CASSQEGTSGRYNEQFF. The CDR3 coding sequence is TGCGCCAGCAGCCAAGAAGGGACTAGCGGGAGGTACAATGAGCAGTTCTTC.

A single count supports this clone. The chain recombines TRBV7-2 with TRBJ2-1; 15 nucleotides match TRBD2. Unmatched junction bases numbered 14, after V lost 0 bases and J lost 2 bases. The CDR3 has 22 residues. Germline V gives CDR1 SGHTA, CDR2 FQGNSA. This CDR3 reads CASSLAHGLAGGKIVTYNEQFF. The CDR3 region has the DNA TGTGCCAGCAGCTTAGCCCACGGACTAGCGGGAGGGAAAATCGTCACCTACAATGAGCAGTTCTTC.

The chain combines TRBV11-3 with TRBJ2-3; D remains unclear. There are 15 residues in the CDR3. The germline V gene encodes CDR1 SGHNT and CDR2 YENEEA. V was shortened by 0 bases and J by 2 bases, with 9 bases between the two germline ends. CDR3 coding DNA: TGTGCCAGCAGCTTAGACACCGCGCCCACAGATACGCAGTATTTT. Its protein is CASSLDTAPTDTQYF.

The genes are TRBV5-1 and TRBJ1-4; TRBD1 agrees at 9 bases. The germline gives CDR1 SGHRS, CDR2 YFSETQ. The CDR3 is 16 amino acids. The V segment lost 3 bases and the J segment 8 bases; nucleotides outside the gene matches: 11. In DNA, the CDR3 is TGCGCCAGCAGCTCGCCGGGACAGGGTCACGCAGAAAAACTGTTTTTT. This gives the protein CASSSPGQGHAEKLFF.

The V call is TRBV18, the J call TRBJ1-3; D is perhaps TRBD1 (5 bases). The CDR3 has 16 amino acids. V was clipped by 6 bases and J by 2 bases, with 17 bases between them. Germline V gene data show CDR1 as KGHSH and CDR2 as LQKENI. The CDR3 sequence is CASSSLGGSAGNTIYF. The CDR3 DNA is TGTGCCAGCTCGTCCCTCGGGGGGTCTGCTGGAAACACCATATATTTT.

The V and J genes are TRBV5-5 and TRBJ2-1; a possible D gene is TRBD2 (6 bases). V lost 4 bases, J lost 5 bases, and 7 bases lay in between. Germline V gene sequence: CDR1 SGHKS, CDR2 YYEKEE (reference sequence). The CDR3 consists of 12 residues. CDR3 bases: TGTGCCAGCAGCGGACTAAACAATGAGCAGTTCTTC. It yields the protein CASSGLNNEQFF.

CDR3 coding DNA: TGCGCCAGCCGCGGGACTATAAGTCGATCGGAGCAGTTCTTC. Protein sequence: CASRGTISRSEQFF. The rearrangement joins TRBV10-2 to TRBJ2-1, with TRBD2 identical over 7 bases. V shed 8 bases, J shed 10 bases, and the junction held 14 bases outside the gene matches. The CDR3 sequence is 14 residues long. The V gene's germline CDR1 is WSHSY and CDR2 SAAADI.